This T cell receptor (beta chain) was identified in a study of molecular identifiers for immune sequencing clone quantification. CDR3 length: 12 residues. Between the trimmed V and J ends, which lost 0 bases and 2 bases, there was a span of 0 bases. CDR1 is MGHRA and CDR2 is YSYEKL in the germline V gene. Every naive CD8 library was made from between roughly 18,000 and 1,100,000 sorted cells with 10%, 30% or 50% RNA. With listed TCR primers and previously described methods, bulk TCR libraries were prepared. MiXCR was run by TCRdb on the PCR reads, yielding one entry per CDR3 protein. The sample includes fewer than 350,000 distinct CDR3 sequences, roughly a quarter of them seen just once.

This sequence was found in a human donor in good health. Some libraries in this study had Jurkat cell RNA spiked in. The chain joins TRBV4-1 to TRBJ2-3; D is unclear. Sequencing was done on a sample of naive CD8+ T cells from blood, with Jurkat cell RNA spiked in. Described subset: FACS-sorted CD8+CD4-CCR7+CD45RA+ naive T cells. The CDR3: CASSQDTDTQYF. The CDR3 DNA reads as TGCGCCAGCAGCCAAGACACAGATACGCAGTATTTT.